The 15 T cell receptor beta chains reported below all come from one sample, sequenced in a study of blood T cells in healthy people across ages. Using a J-beta primer mix together with a sample-barcoded 5' primer, a second PCR was run for 7 to 11 cycles. TCRdb re-called the 5' RACE reads through MiXCR, storing one row per CDR3 protein. The profile shows about 1.1 million distinct CDR3 sequences, 35% to 40% of them singletons. The sequenced sample consisted of blood. The source is a man aged 18 to 35 in good health.

On this clonotype: A read error may account for a junction end that differs from germline. The V and J genes are TRBV2 and TRBJ2-7; unclear D gene. This CDR3 spans 12 amino acids. The germline V gene encodes CDR1 SNHLY and CDR2 FYNNEI. The DNA of the CDR3 is TGCGCCAACAGCTACAGCTACTACGAGCAGTACTTC. Amino acids: CANSYSYYEQYF.

This chain links TRBV4-1 with TRBJ1-4, with unresolved D. V lost 0 bases to trimming and J lost 5 bases, with 10 bases between them. Germline CDR1 MGHRA, CDR2 YSYEKL. This CDR3 spans 15 amino acids. The CDR3 sequence: CASSQDGQLNEKLFF. DNA of the CDR3: TGCGCCAGCAGCCAAGATGGCCAGTTGAATGAAAAACTGTTTTTT.

V gene TRBV12-3 or TRBV12-4 combines with J gene TRBJ2-3; D is uncertain. The CDR3 spans 12 residues. With 8 bases removed from V and 2 bases from J, the gap between germline ends came to 8 bases. The chain's CDR3 is CASGVDTDTQYF. The CDR3 region has the DNA TGTGCCAGCGGAGTCGACACAGATACGCAGTATTTT.

This clonotype was counted between two and nine times. This sequence joins TRBV4-2 and TRBJ2-1, with D maybe TRBD1 (5 bases). The germline V gene encodes CDR1 LGHNA and CDR2 YNFKEQ. V lost 1 base, J lost 4 bases, and 14 bases lay in between. The CDR3 spans 16 residues. As DNA, the CDR3 is TGTGCCAGCAGCCAAGTCCGTGGGGCCGGATACAATGAGCAGTTCTTC. It is translated as CASSQVRGAGYNEQFF.

This clonotype occurred a few times. The chain links TRBV25-1 to TRBJ2-4; TRBD1 matches 8 bases. This CDR3 has 18 amino acids. Germline loops: CDR1 MGHDK, CDR2 SYGVNS. V was pared by 2 bases and J by 2 bases, with 11 bases of the junction left unmatched. CDR3 sequence: CASSETSLQGASKNIQYF. The CDR3 DNA sequence: TGTGCCAGCAGTGAAACTTCCCTTCAGGGGGCATCCAAAAACATTCAGTACTTC.

This chain connects TRBV14 to TRBJ1-3; D not certain. The germline gives CDR1 SGHDN, CDR2 FVKESK. With 7 bases removed from V and 3 bases from J, the gap between germline ends came to 10 bases. The CDR3 contains 13 residues. CDR3 DNA sequence: TGTGCCAGCAACCTCCCGGGTGGAAACACCATATATTTT. It encodes CASNLPGGNTIYF.

The genes are TRBV20-1 and TRBJ1-2, with 9 bases fitting TRBD1. The germline V gene encodes CDR1 DFQATT and CDR2 SNEGSKA (reference sequence). The CDR3 contains 15 residues. Losses at the gene ends were 1 base for V and 6 bases for J; bases not matched to a gene: 9. The CDR3 here is CSARGEGGTGNGYTF. CDR3 DNA: TGCAGTGCTAGAGGAGAAGGGGGGACAGGGAATGGCTACACCTTC.

The chain is built from TRBV12-3 or TRBV12-4 and TRBJ2-2, with D tentatively TRBD2 (6 bases). With 3 bases removed from V and 5 bases from J, the gap between germline ends came to 13 bases. This CDR3 has 15 amino acids. CDR3: CASSFMGGGTGELFF. CDR3 bases: TGTGCCAGCAGTTTTATGGGTGGAGGGACCGGGGAGCTGTTTTTT.

V is TRBV19 and J is TRBJ1-5, with D perhaps TRBD1 (6 bases). There are 14 residues in the CDR3. The germline CDR1 and CDR2 sequences are LNHDA and SQIVND (reference sequence). Trimming took off 7 bases at V and 6 bases at J, with 16 bases between the two ends. The DNA for the CDR3 is TGTGCCAGTACCTCCCAACAGGGAGGTCAGCCCCAGCATTTT. Translated, it gives CASTSQQGGQPQHF.

V is TRBV7-2 and J is TRBJ1-5; 7 bases are shared with TRBD1. Trimming took 4 bases from V and 5 from J; bases not matched to a gene: 8. CDR1 is SGHTA, CDR2 FQGNSA, per germline. The CDR3 spans 15 residues. The CDR3 coding sequence is TGTGCCAGCAGCTCTACGACAGGGAGGGATCAGCCCCAGCATTTT. It codes for CASSSTTGRDQPQHF. Together with reference TRBV7-2 and TRBJ1-5, the CDR3 gives the full variable domain: GAGVSQSPSNKVTEKGKDVELRCDPISGHTALYWYRQSLGQGLEFLIYFQGNSAPDKSGLPSDRFSAERTGGSVSTLTIQRTQQEDSAVYLCASSSTTGRDQPQHFGDGTRLSIL.

This clonotype was observed many times. In nucleotides, the CDR3 is TGCAGCGTTGAACCGACAGGCACAGATACGCAGTATTTT. It codes for CSVEPTGTDTQYF. The chain combines TRBV29-1 with TRBJ2-3; TRBD1 might be the D (5 bases). This CDR3 comprises 13 residues. V lost 2 bases and J lost 1, with 7 bases in between. Germline-derived CDR1 and CDR2 are SQVTM and ANQGSEA.

This clonotype was detected ten times or more. The chain employs TRBV20-1 and TRBJ1-2; no clear D gene. Germline-derived CDR1 and CDR2 are DFQATT and SNEGSKA (reference sequence). Trimming took 6 bases from V and 4 from J, leaving 12 bases between them. This CDR3 region has 12 residues. The CDR3: CSAPIEGYGYTF. CDR3 nucleotides: TGCAGTGCGCCAATCGAAGGCTATGGCTACACCTTC.

This clonotype showed up just a few times. The chain couples TRBV20-1 to TRBJ2-1, with 7 bases lining up with TRBD2. Looked up from germline, CDR1 is DFQATT and CDR2 is SNEGSKA (reference sequence). CDR3 size: 15 residues. J lost 8 bases, V lost 0 bases, and 10 bases had no gene match. The CDR3 DNA reads as TGCAGTGCTAGAGATCGGAAGGGAGGGTACGATGAGCAGTTCTTC. Protein product: CSARDRKGGYDEQFF.

Concerning this clonotype: A much bigger clone sits one base away, suggesting this may be a read error. The chain combines TRBV6-6 with TRBJ1-2, with 9 bases that match TRBD1. CDR1 is MNHNY and CDR2 is SVGAGI in the germline V gene (reference sequence). After removal of 3 bases from V and 4 bases from J, the junction contained 6 bases not matched to a gene. This CDR3 region has 15 residues. The CDR3 reads CASSYTGTGSYGYTF. The DNA for the CDR3 is TGTGCCAGCAGTTATACCGGGACAGGGAGCTATGGCTACACCTTC.

This clonotype appeared a few times. This chain connects TRBV7-2 to TRBJ1-6; D may be TRBD1 (5 bases). Germline values: CDR1 SGHTA, CDR2 FQGNSA. The CDR3 contains 15 residues. V was clipped by 1 base and J by 5 bases, with 9 bases between them. CDR3 in amino acids: CASSLGAGNNSPLHF. The DNA for the CDR3 is TGTGCCAGCAGCTTAGGTGCAGGGAATAATTCACCCCTCCACTTT.